Given below is one TCR beta chain in context. The sample belongs to a study of T cell changes during pregnancy in multiple sclerosis. Germline CDR1 MNHEY, CDR2 SVGAGI. V lost 6 bases to trimming and J lost 9 bases; unmatched junction nucleotides: 3. This CDR3 is built from 14 residues. Method: immunoSEQ multiplex PCR; TCRdb's copy keeps in-frame clones and lacks some. Of some 120,000 clones in the sample, about 95% are singletons; the top ten hold about 0.42%. Sample: peripheral blood, taken after pregnancy. This receptor was taken from a female donor with multiple sclerosis, enrolled in a pregnancy study. This sequence joins TRBV6-5 and TRBJ2-1, with 15 bases that match TRBD2. This CDR3 reads CASSLGLAGGEQFF. As DNA, the CDR3 is TGTGCCAGCAGCTTGGGACTAGCGGGAGGTGAGCAGTTCTTC.